This TCR beta chain stems from a study of CD8+CD57+ T cells in acquired aplastic anemia. Whole-study findings and limits: Common to patients and controls were about 31 CD8+ CDR3 sequences.

Profiling of TCR beta VDJ combinations and CDR3 sequences used genomic DNA as template. MiXCR, run by TCRdb on the reads, gives a single entry per CDR3 protein. Among 120,000 or so distinct CDR3 sequences listed, about two fifths were seen once. From germline, CDR1 is MDHEN and CDR2 SYDVKM. V lost 4 bases and J 13 bases, leaving 14 bases between the germline ends. The CDR3 loop spans 11 amino acids. This clonotype was detected ten times or more. Its antigen is unidentified. Patients included in sequencing had previously demonstrated CD8+CD57+ cell expansion by flow cytometry. Blood was sampled before the patients had received any therapy.

Input material: sorted CD4+, CD8+, or CD8+CD57+ T cells (not recorded which) from PBMCs. The chain uses TRBV28 and TRBJ2-7; unclear D gene. The clonotype originates from a human donor with aplastic anemia. The CDR3 loop is CASSSSHDYYF. The CDR3 bases are TGTGCCAGCAGTTCCTCACACGATTACTACTTC. Full variable domain (missing parts from reference TRBV28 and TRBJ2-7): DVKVTQSSRYLVKRTGEKVFLECVQDMDHENMFWYRQDPGLGLRLIYFSYDVKMKEKGDIPEGYSVSREKKERFSLILESASTNQTSMYLCASSSSHDYYFGPGTRLTVT.